The entry that follows covers one T cell receptor beta chain sequence. The sample belongs to a study of blood T cell repertoires in COVID-19. Study-level information: Specimens from acute and convalescent COVID-19 originated in the United States, Italy and Spain. T cells, B-cell-depleted T cells, or PBMCs provided the cDNA or gDNA that served as material.

Method: immunoSEQ multiplex PCR; TCRdb's copy keeps in-frame clones and lacks some. The repertoire consists of over 120,000 clones, with approximately 84% occurring once and the leading ten covering roughly 2.5%. V lost 5 bases, J lost 0 bases, and 8 bases lay in between. CDR1 and CDR2 from the germline V gene are KGHSH and LQKENI. The CDR3 is 14 residues long. The sequence derives from a human donor with acute or convalescent COVID-19. The donor label of this sample is uncertain. Specimen: peripheral blood. This rearrangement joins TRBV18 to TRBJ1-5; D ambiguous. The CDR3 DNA is TGTGCCAGCTCAGCCCAGGATAGCAATCAGCCCCAGCATTTT. Translating it yields CASSAQDSNQPQHF.